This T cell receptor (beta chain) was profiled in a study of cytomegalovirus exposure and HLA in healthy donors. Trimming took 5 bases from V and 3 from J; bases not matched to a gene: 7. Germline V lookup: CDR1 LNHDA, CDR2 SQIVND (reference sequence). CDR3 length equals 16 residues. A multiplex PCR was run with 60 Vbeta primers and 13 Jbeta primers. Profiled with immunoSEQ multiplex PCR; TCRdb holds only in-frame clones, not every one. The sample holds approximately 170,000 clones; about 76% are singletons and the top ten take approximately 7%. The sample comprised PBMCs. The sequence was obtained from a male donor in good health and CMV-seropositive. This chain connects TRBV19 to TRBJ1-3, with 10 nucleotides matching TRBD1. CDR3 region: CASSFSGTGVGNTIYF. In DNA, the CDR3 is TGTGCCAGTAGTTTTTCCGGGACAGGGGTTGGAAACACCATATATTTT.